The rows below give T cell receptor beta chains drawn from one sample of a study of blood T cell repertoires in COVID-19. Data came from immunoSEQ multiplex PCR; TCRdb stores just in-frame clones and leaves some out. The sample includes 210,000 or so clones, around 90% of them seen just once. The sample comprised PBMCs or T cells enriched from blood (not recorded which). The receptors were sampled from a man aged 30 to 45 who had recovered from COVID-19. The CDR3 runs from the conserved cysteine through the conserved F or W. The D gene is left open where the match is weak. Only some rows state a clone size, as once, few, many or a class for expanded clones.

d_gene	v_gene	abundance	j_gene	CDR3aa	CDR3nt
TRBD1	TRBV5-6	NA	TRBJ2-7	CASRPNRDRVHEQYF	TGTGCCAGCAGACCCAACCGGGACAGGGTCCACGAGCAGTACTTC
TRBD2	TRBV28	NA	TRBJ2-7	CASSLLRGDEQYF	TGTGCCAGCAGTTTATTGCGGGGGGACGAGCAGTACTTC
NA	TRBV6-5	once	TRBJ2-4	CATSENPKNIQYF	TGTGCCACCTCCGAGAATCCCAAAAACATTCAGTACTTC
TRBD1	TRBV3-1/TRBV3-2	NA	TRBJ1-2	CASSQPTRTGNLYGYTF	TGTGCCAGCAGCCAACCCACAAGGACAGGAAATCTCTATGGCTACACCTTC
TRBD2	TRBV5-1	NA	TRBJ2-5	CASSSIAGVGETQYF	TGCGCCAGCAGCTCCATAGCGGGAGTGGGCGAGACCCAGTACTTC
NA	TRBV19	NA	TRBJ1-1	CASSIAGTWAFF	TGTGCCAGTAGTATAGCCGGGACATGGGCTTTCTTT
NA	TRBV7-3	NA	TRBJ1-1	CASSLDRETEAFF	TGTGCCAGCAGCTTGGACAGAGAAACTGAAGCTTTCTTT
TRBD1	TRBV7-3	NA	TRBJ1-2	CASSPGQGYPYGYTF	TGTGCCAGCAGCCCCGGACAGGGGTACCCTTATGGCTACACCTTC
NA	TRBV30	few	TRBJ1-1	CASQLFTEAFF	TGTGCCTCTCAACTATTCACTGAAGCTTTCTTT
TRBD1	TRBV29-1	NA	TRBJ1-3	CSVATGGSGNTIYF	TGCAGCGTAGCGACAGGGGGCTCTGGAAACACCATATATTTT
NA	TRBV7-9	NA	TRBJ1-2	CASTPVGYTF	TGTGCCAGCACCCCAGTGGGCTACACCTTC
TRBD1	TRBV10-1	NA	TRBJ1-1	CASSPPGTDMNTEAFF	TGCGCCAGCAGTCCCCCTGGGACAGACATGAACACTGAAGCTTTCTTT
NA	TRBV7-3	NA	TRBJ2-3	CASSLNRVADTQYF	TGTGCCAGCAGCTTAAATCGGGTGGCAGATACGCAGTATTTT
NA	TRBV10-1	NA	TRBJ2-3	CASSEFAGANTDTQYF	TGCGCCAGCAGTGAGTTTGCGGGGGCGAACACAGATACGCAGTATTTT
TRBD2	TRBV7-2	NA	TRBJ2-3	CASSPIAGGSDTQYF	TGTGCCAGCAGCCCCATAGCGGGGGGCTCAGATACGCAGTATTTT
TRBD2	TRBV28	NA	TRBJ2-5	CASSFETSGRGTQYF	TGTGCCAGCAGTTTTGAGACTAGCGGGAGGGGGACCCAGTACTTC
TRBD1	TRBV10-3	NA	TRBJ1-1	CAISQWPSRGLVTEAFF	TGTGCCATCAGTCAATGGCCCAGCAGGGGGCTAGTTACTGAAGCTTTCTTT
NA	TRBV28	once	TRBJ1-2	CASSFLMQGSGYTF	TGTGCCAGCAGTTTTTTAATGCAGGGTAGTGGCTACACCTTC
TRBD2	TRBV9	NA	TRBJ2-2	CASSPRGGNGELFF	TGTGCCAGCAGCCCTCGGGGGGGTAACGGGGAGCTGTTTTTT
NA	TRBV18	NA	TRBJ2-7	CASSPRDGSLAEQYF	TGTGCCAGCTCACCACGCGACGGGAGTTTGGCCGAGCAGTACTTC
NA	TRBV3-1/TRBV3-2	NA	TRBJ2-1	CASSQTGTWTYNEQFF	TGTGCCAGCAGCCAAACCGGGACTTGGACCTACAATGAGCAGTTCTTC
NA	TRBV5-1	NA	TRBJ2-5	CASSLWRPLAGETQYF	TGCGCCAGCAGCTTGTGGCGTCCACTCGCGGGAGAGACCCAGTACTTC
NA	TRBV28	NA	TRBJ2-7	CASSLLTRGLHEQYF	TGTGCCAGCAGTCTCCTCACTAGAGGATTACACGAGCAGTACTTC
NA	TRBV28	NA	TRBJ1-5	CASSWGQGVGGNQPQHF	TGTGCCAGCAGTTGGGGGCAAGGGGTTGGGGGCAATCAGCCCCAGCATTTT
NA	TRBV5-1	NA	TRBJ2-2	CASSSLTWRAPGGELFF	TGCGCCAGCAGCTCCCTGACTTGGCGGGCCCCGGGCGGGGAGCTGTTTTTT
TRBD1	TRBV6-5	NA	TRBJ2-7	CASSTQGIAPEQYF	TGTGCCAGCAGTACACAGGGGATTGCTCCCGAGCAGTACTTC
NA	TRBV18	NA	TRBJ1-4	CASSPARVATNEKLFF	TGTGCCAGCTCCCCCGCGAGAGTTGCAACTAATGAAAAACTGTTTTTT
NA	TRBV7-2	NA	TRBJ1-5	CASKPAASGNQPQHF	TGTGCCAGCAAACCTGCGGCGAGTGGCAATCAGCCCCAGCATTTT
TRBD1	TRBV27	NA	TRBJ2-2	CANKGRTGGSGELFF	TGTGCCAACAAAGGACGGACAGGGGGCTCCGGGGAGCTGTTTTTT
TRBD1	TRBV3-1/TRBV3-2	NA	TRBJ1-5	CASSPTGNQPQHF	TGTGCCAGCAGCCCGACAGGGAATCAGCCCCAGCATTTT
NA	TRBV9	NA	TRBJ2-1	CASSVEPRGGDDNEQFF	TGTGCCAGCAGCGTAGAACCCCGGGGCGGGGATGACAATGAGCAGTTCTTC
TRBD1	TRBV7-9	few	TRBJ1-1	CASSFDRGRAFF	TGTGCCAGCAGCTTCGACAGGGGGCGGGCTTTCTTT
TRBD2	TRBV5-5	once	TRBJ2-2	CASTLIGPVSSGIDGELFF	TGTGCCAGCACCTTGATAGGTCCAGTTTCTAGCGGGATCGACGGGGAGCTGTTTTTT
NA	TRBV29-1	NA	TRBJ1-5	CSVVFGTQQPQHF	TGCAGCGTTGTCTTCGGGACACAACAGCCCCAGCATTTT
TRBD1	TRBV19	NA	TRBJ1-1	CASLNTGEVTEAFF	TGTGCCTCTCTAAATACAGGGGAGGTTACTGAAGCTTTCTTT
NA	TRBV4-3	NA	TRBJ1-2	CASSQDLYSIYGYTF	TGCGCCAGCAGCCAAGATTTGTACAGTATCTATGGCTACACCTTC
NA	TRBV7-4	NA	TRBJ1-5	CPTRHGYGGGSNQPQHF	TGTCCCACCCGCCACGGATACGGGGGGGGGAGCAATCAGCCCCAGCATTTT
TRBD1	TRBV28	NA	TRBJ1-2	CASSTTGNGYTF	TGTGCCAGCAGTACGACAGGGAATGGCTACACCTTC
NA	TRBV6-5	NA	TRBJ1-1	CASRLYMNTEAFF	TGTGCCAGCCGCCTTTACATGAACACTGAAGCTTTCTTT
NA	TRBV4-3	NA	TRBJ1-1	CASSQEARSTEAFF	TGCGCCAGCAGCCAAGAGGCACGCAGCACTGAAGCTTTCTTT
NA	TRBV5-1	NA	TRBJ1-2	CASSLSTAPNYGYTF	TGCGCCAGCAGCTTGTCGACAGCCCCTAACTATGGCTACACCTTC
TRBD1	TRBV6-5	NA	TRBJ1-2	CASSGGGTGYGYTF	TGTGCCAGCAGCGGAGGAGGGACAGGGTATGGCTACACCTTC
NA	TRBV18	NA	TRBJ1-2	CASSLGQSSNYGYTF	TGTGCCAGCTCACTCGGACAGTCTTCTAACTATGGCTACACCTTC
NA	TRBV7-2	NA	TRBJ1-2	CASSSVAIANYGYTF	TGTGCCAGCAGCTCCGTGGCAATTGCTAACTATGGCTACACCTTC
NA	TRBV20-1	NA	TRBJ1-3	CSASPPLSGNTIYF	TGCAGTGCTAGTCCTCCCCTCTCTGGAAACACCATATATTTT
NA	TRBV27	NA	TRBJ2-1	CASKARTISSYNEQFF	TGTGCCAGCAAAGCCCGGACTATAAGCTCCTACAATGAGCAGTTCTTC
TRBD2	TRBV27	NA	TRBJ2-7	CASSLLGGSYEQYF	TGTGCCAGCAGTTTATTAGGCGGGAGCTACGAGCAGTACTTC
NA	TRBV5-1	NA	TRBJ2-5	CASSSARRGNQETQYF	TGCGCCAGCAGCTCCGCCCGAAGGGGTAACCAAGAGACCCAGTACTTC
TRBD1	TRBV28	NA	TRBJ2-7	CASSQLIGTGGSEQYF	TGTGCCAGCAGCCAGCTAATCGGGACAGGGGGCAGCGAGCAGTACTTC
NA	TRBV5-1	NA	TRBJ2-3	CAGRGGAKRGNSTDTQYF	TGCGCCGGGAGAGGGGGCGCGAAGCGGGGGAATAGCACAGATACGCAGTATTTT
NA	TRBV19	NA	TRBJ1-3	CASSPTGNSGNTIYF	TGTGCCAGTAGTCCTACAGGGAACTCTGGAAACACCATATATTTT
NA	TRBV7-2	NA	TRBJ1-1	CASSLNSGRGNTEAFF	TGTGCCAGCAGCTTAAACTCCGGCAGAGGGAACACTGAAGCTTTCTTT
TRBD1	TRBV2	NA	TRBJ2-7	CASSSDRGSSEQYF	TGTGCCAGCAGTAGTGACAGGGGTAGTAGCGAGCAGTACTTC
TRBD1	TRBV4-3	NA	TRBJ1-4	CASSHGTADEKLFF	TGCGCCAGCAGCCATGGGACAGCCGATGAAAAACTGTTTTTT
NA	TRBV5-6	NA	TRBJ2-1	CASSEDSTSSDEQFF	TGTGCCAGCAGCGAGGACAGTACGAGTTCGGATGAGCAGTTCTTC
NA	TRBV4-1	NA	TRBJ1-2	CASSQGAEQGANYGYTF	TGCGCCAGCAGCCAAGGGGCCGAACAGGGAGCTAACTATGGCTACACCTTC
TRBD1	TRBV11-2	NA	TRBJ1-4	CASTPGQGHEKLFF	TGTGCCAGCACACCGGGACAGGGACACGAAAAACTGTTTTTT
TRBD2	TRBV9	NA	TRBJ2-1	CASTKKAGGINEQFF	TGTGCCAGCACCAAAAAAGCGGGGGGGATCAATGAGCAGTTCTTC
NA	TRBV7-9	NA	TRBJ1-5	CASSLATGNQPQHF	TGTGCCAGCAGCTTAGCGACAGGCAATCAGCCCCAGCATTTT
TRBD1	TRBV27	NA	TRBJ1-1	CASSLYTTGLGTEAFF	TGTGCCAGCAGTTTATACACGACAGGGTTGGGGACTGAAGCTTTCTTT